This is a list of T cell receptor beta chains from one sample in a study of OX40 agonist ivuxolimab in advanced cancers. Only in-frame clones appear in the TCRdb table, and some are missing; sequencing was by immunoSEQ multiplex PCR. This sample has over 14,000 clones, with approximately 70% found just once. The sample was CD4+ or CD8+ T cells sorted from blood, taken in a trial of the OX40 agonist ivuxolimab. Source of these receptors: an adult with an advanced solid tumor such as melanoma, head and neck, liver or kidney cancer. Each CDR3 is given with its conserved first and last residue. The D gene is left open where the match is weak. Clone size is given for some rows only: seen once, a few or many times, or a class if the clone is expanded.

v_gene: TRBV5-1; d_gene: -; j_gene: TRBJ1-4; abundance: -; CDR3nt: TGCGCCAGCAGCCTGGCCGGTGGAGTTAATGAAAAACTGTTTTTT; CDR3aa: CASSLAGGVNEKLFF
v_gene: TRBV7-9; d_gene: -; j_gene: TRBJ2-5; abundance: once; CDR3nt: TGTGCCAGCAGACACGGGCTAGCTGTAGAGACCCAGTACTTC; CDR3aa: CASRHGLAVETQYF
v_gene: TRBV7-6; d_gene: TRBD1; j_gene: TRBJ2-1; abundance: -; CDR3nt: TGTGCCAGCAGCGACAGGGGGGGGTATGAGCAGTTCTTC; CDR3aa: CASSDRGGYEQFF
v_gene: TRBV7-9; d_gene: -; j_gene: TRBJ2-1; abundance: -; CDR3nt: TGTGCCAGCAGCTCGGGGGCCAGCTCCTACAATGAGCAGTTCTTC; CDR3aa: CASSSGASSYNEQFF
v_gene: TRBV7-9; d_gene: TRBD2; j_gene: TRBJ2-1; abundance: -; CDR3nt: TGTGCCAGCAGCTTAGCTCCGGGACTAGCGGGATCCTACAATGAGCAGTTCTTC; CDR3aa: CASSLAPGLAGSYNEQFF
v_gene: TRBV27; d_gene: -; j_gene: TRBJ1-1; abundance: -; CDR3nt: TGTGCCAGCAGTTCGTTGATCGACACTGAAGCTTTCTTT; CDR3aa: CASSSLIDTEAFF
v_gene: TRBV19; d_gene: -; j_gene: TRBJ2-1; abundance: -; CDR3nt: TGTGCCAGTAGTTTTCGGAGCTCCTACAATGAGCAGTTCTTC; CDR3aa: CASSFRSSYNEQFF
v_gene: TRBV6-6; d_gene: TRBD2; j_gene: TRBJ2-1; abundance: once; CDR3nt: TGTGCCAGCAGTTACAGCCGGGAGGGTCTCTACAATGAGCAGTTCTTC; CDR3aa: CASSYSREGLYNEQFF
v_gene: TRBV4-1; d_gene: -; j_gene: TRBJ2-5; abundance: few; CDR3nt: TGCGCCAGCAGCCAAGTTAAGGGTCGCCAAGAGACCCAGTACTTC; CDR3aa: CASSQVKGRQETQYF
v_gene: TRBV11-1; d_gene: -; j_gene: TRBJ2-3; abundance: -; CDR3nt: TGTGCCAGCAGCGCCCTAGCTGTGACTAGCACAGATACGCAGTATTTT; CDR3aa: CASSALAVTSTDTQYF
v_gene: TRBV9; d_gene: -; j_gene: TRBJ2-7; abundance: few; CDR3nt: TGTGCCAGCAGCGCTGGGGAGATGGGACCCTACGAGCAGTACTTC; CDR3aa: CASSAGEMGPYEQYF
v_gene: TRBV29-1; d_gene: -; j_gene: TRBJ2-7; abundance: few; CDR3nt: TGCAGCGTAGGCTCGGGCCTTGGATACGAGCAGTACTTC; CDR3aa: CSVGSGLGYEQYF
v_gene: TRBV6-1; d_gene: TRBD1; j_gene: TRBJ2-7; abundance: -; CDR3nt: TGTGCCAGCAGTATAAACTGGGACAGCTACTACGAGCAGTACTTC; CDR3aa: CASSINWDSYYEQYF
v_gene: TRBV28; d_gene: TRBD2; j_gene: TRBJ2-7; abundance: few; CDR3nt: TGTGCCAGCAGCCTTAGCGGGTACTCCTACGAGCAGTACTTC; CDR3aa: CASSLSGYSYEQYF
v_gene: TRBV6-1; d_gene: -; j_gene: TRBJ1-5; abundance: -; CDR3nt: TGTGCCAGCAGTGAAGTGGTGGTCCAGCCCCAGCATTTT; CDR3aa: CASSEVVVQPQHF